These T cell receptor beta chains were read from a single sample in a study of blood T cell repertoires in COVID-19. Measured with immunoSEQ multiplex PCR; TCRdb has only the in-frame clones, and not every one. The table includes some 290,000 clones, more than 70% detected once. Sequenced material: peripheral blood. The receptors shown here come from a woman younger than 45 with COVID-19, enrolled during active disease. The CDR3 runs from the conserved cysteine through the conserved F or W. D genes are given only for firm matches. Size is stated for part of the rows, as once, few or many counts, or as a class when the clone is expanded.

CDR3nt: TGCGCCAGCAGTGAGTCGGGACAGAGCTACGAGCAGTACTTC
CDR3aa: CASSESGQSYEQYF
j_gene: TRBJ2-7
v_gene: TRBV10-1
abundance: .
d_gene: TRBD1

CDR3nt: TGTGCCAGTTACAGGGGTTTCACTGAAGCTTTCTTT
CDR3aa: CASYRGFTEAFF
j_gene: TRBJ1-1
v_gene: TRBV6-5
abundance: .
d_gene: TRBD1

CDR3nt: TGTGCCAGCAGCCCAGGGACTAGCGTATTCGACAATGAGCAGTTCTTC
CDR3aa: CASSPGTSVFDNEQFF
j_gene: TRBJ2-1
v_gene: TRBV7-3
abundance: .
d_gene: TRBD2

CDR3nt: TGTGCCAGCAGTTCGGACAGCGGAAACACCATATATTTT
CDR3aa: CASSSDSGNTIYF
j_gene: TRBJ1-3
v_gene: TRBV25-1
abundance: once
d_gene: .

CDR3nt: TGTGCCAGCAGTCAGGGGGAGCCCTACAATGAGCAGTTCTTC
CDR3aa: CASSQGEPYNEQFF
j_gene: TRBJ2-1
v_gene: TRBV6-5
abundance: .
d_gene: TRBD1

CDR3nt: TGTGCCAGCAGCTTAGATCCCGTCTACAATGAGCAGTTCTTC
CDR3aa: CASSLDPVYNEQFF
j_gene: TRBJ2-1
v_gene: TRBV7-2
abundance: .
d_gene: .

CDR3nt: TGTGCCTGGTCCCGGGGGAGTGAAAAACTGTTTTTT
CDR3aa: CAWSRGSEKLFF
j_gene: TRBJ1-4
v_gene: TRBV30
abundance: .
d_gene: .

CDR3nt: TGCGCCAGCAGCTTGGGCCAGGAGGATGAAAAACTGTTTTTT
CDR3aa: CASSLGQEDEKLFF
j_gene: TRBJ1-4
v_gene: TRBV5-1
abundance: .
d_gene: .

CDR3nt: TGCGCCAGCAGCCATAGGACGGGATTGAACACTGAAGCTTTCTTT
CDR3aa: CASSHRTGLNTEAFF
j_gene: TRBJ1-1
v_gene: TRBV4-1
abundance: .
d_gene: .

CDR3nt: TGTGCCAGCAGCCCAACCTTAACGGGCTCCTACGAGCAGTACTTC
CDR3aa: CASSPTLTGSYEQYF
j_gene: TRBJ2-7
v_gene: TRBV7-2
abundance: .
d_gene: .

CDR3nt: TGTGCCAGTAGTATGGGGGACTCCACAGATACGCAGTATTTT
CDR3aa: CASSMGDSTDTQYF
j_gene: TRBJ2-3
v_gene: TRBV19
abundance: .
d_gene: .

CDR3nt: TGTGCCAGCAGCTTAGGACTAGCGGGTGGAATTCAAGAGACCCAGTACTTC
CDR3aa: CASSLGLAGGIQETQYF
j_gene: TRBJ2-5
v_gene: TRBV11-2
abundance: few
d_gene: TRBD2

CDR3nt: TGTGCCAGCAGTTTGGCGGGGAGGACCGGGGAGCTGTTTTTT
CDR3aa: CASSLAGRTGELFF
j_gene: TRBJ2-2
v_gene: TRBV27
abundance: .
d_gene: .

CDR3nt: TGTGCCTGGAGTGTACGGAAGGGAGTTATTTATGGCTACACCTTC
CDR3aa: CAWSVRKGVIYGYTF
j_gene: TRBJ1-2
v_gene: TRBV30
abundance: .
d_gene: .

CDR3nt: TGTGCCAGCAGCCCACGGGCAGGGGCTATTCACGAGCAGTACTTC
CDR3aa: CASSPRAGAIHEQYF
j_gene: TRBJ2-7
v_gene: TRBV7-8
abundance: .
d_gene: .

CDR3nt: TGCGCCAGCAGCCAAGTAGGGGCCGGCCCCTTAAGAGGAGCTGAAGCTTTCTTT
CDR3aa: CASSQVGAGPLRGAEAFF
j_gene: TRBJ1-1
v_gene: TRBV4-1
abundance: once
d_gene: .

CDR3nt: TGTGCCTGGAGCGAAAAACCCCTTACTAGCGGCAATGAGCAGTTCTTC
CDR3aa: CAWSEKPLTSGNEQFF
j_gene: TRBJ2-1
v_gene: TRBV30
abundance: .
d_gene: TRBD2

CDR3nt: TGTGCTAGTGGTTTGGTACCAGACGGGACTAGTAGGGCAGATACGCAGTATTTT
CDR3aa: CASGLVPDGTSRADTQYF
j_gene: TRBJ2-3
v_gene: TRBV12-5
abundance: .
d_gene: TRBD2

CDR3nt: TGTGCCAGTAGTCTATCCTTTAGCGGGGTGACGACCGGGGAGCTGTTTTTT
CDR3aa: CASSLSFSGVTTGELFF
j_gene: TRBJ2-2
v_gene: TRBV19
abundance: .
d_gene: TRBD2

CDR3nt: TGTGCCAGTGGTCAGGGACACTCCTACGAGCAGTACTTC
CDR3aa: CASGQGHSYEQYF
j_gene: TRBJ2-7
v_gene: TRBV19
abundance: once
d_gene: .

CDR3nt: TGTGCCAGCAGCTTATCTGGGGCTAAGAACACCGGGGAGCTGTTTTTT
CDR3aa: CASSLSGAKNTGELFF
j_gene: TRBJ2-2
v_gene: TRBV7-3
abundance: .
d_gene: .

CDR3nt: TGTGCCAGCAGCTCGACCGGGGGAGGCACAGATACGCAGTATTTT
CDR3aa: CASSSTGGGTDTQYF
j_gene: TRBJ2-3
v_gene: TRBV3-1/TRBV3-2
abundance: .
d_gene: .

CDR3nt: TGCGCCAGCAGCCATCAGGTTCCCCTTGATGGCTACACCTTC
CDR3aa: CASSHQVPLDGYTF
j_gene: TRBJ1-2
v_gene: TRBV4-1
abundance: .
d_gene: .

CDR3nt: TGCAGCGTTGGGGGGACAGGGGGTTCCTCTGGAAACACCATATATTTT
CDR3aa: CSVGGTGGSSGNTIYF
j_gene: TRBJ1-3
v_gene: TRBV29-1
abundance: few
d_gene: TRBD1

CDR3nt: TGTGCCAGCAGCTCCCGAGGACGGGCGGGGGAGCAGTACTTC
CDR3aa: CASSSRGRAGEQYF
j_gene: TRBJ2-7
v_gene: TRBV13
abundance: .
d_gene: .

CDR3nt: TGCGCCAGCAGCTCCCGCGGGGACATTCAGTACTTC
CDR3aa: CASSSRGDIQYF
j_gene: TRBJ2-4
v_gene: TRBV10-2
abundance: .
d_gene: .

CDR3nt: TGCGCCAGCAGCCAAGTGTGGCTAGCGAGCAACACCGGGGAGCTGTTTTTT
CDR3aa: CASSQVWLASNTGELFF
j_gene: TRBJ2-2
v_gene: TRBV4-1
abundance: .
d_gene: .

CDR3nt: TGTGCCAGTAGTCGGCAGGTGCCCTACAATGAGCAGTTCTTC
CDR3aa: CASSRQVPYNEQFF
j_gene: TRBJ2-1
v_gene: TRBV19
abundance: .
d_gene: .

CDR3nt: TGTGCCGGGATGGGGGGAAAGGCTGGAAACACCATATATTTT
CDR3aa: CAGMGGKAGNTIYF
j_gene: TRBJ1-3
v_gene: TRBV30
abundance: .
d_gene: .

CDR3nt: TGTGCCAGCAGCTTATTTGTGTCTAGCGGGATTCAGGCCCAGTACTTC
CDR3aa: CASSLFVSSGIQAQYF
j_gene: TRBJ2-5
v_gene: TRBV7-2
abundance: .
d_gene: TRBD2

CDR3nt: TGTGCCAGCAGTCTCCTCCTAGCGGGAGTTGGAGGGGTTCAAGAGACCCAGTACTTC
CDR3aa: CASSLLLAGVGGVQETQYF
j_gene: TRBJ2-5
v_gene: TRBV6-2/TRBV6-3
abundance: .
d_gene: TRBD2

CDR3nt: TGTGCCAGCAGTTACTCGGGAAGGGGGATCGGATCACCCCTCCACTTT
CDR3aa: CASSYSGRGIGSPLHF
j_gene: TRBJ1-6
v_gene: TRBV6-2/TRBV6-3
abundance: .
d_gene: .

CDR3nt: TGTGCCTGGAGTGTACAAGGGGACGAGCAGTACTTC
CDR3aa: CAWSVQGDEQYF
j_gene: TRBJ2-7
v_gene: TRBV30
abundance: .
d_gene: .

CDR3nt: TGCGCCAGCAGCTTGGAGGCGACTGGAACCTATGGCTACACCTTC
CDR3aa: CASSLEATGTYGYTF
j_gene: TRBJ1-2
v_gene: TRBV5-1
abundance: .
d_gene: .

CDR3nt: TGTGCCAGCAGCGCCAGACTAGCGGGACCTGGGGAGCAGTACTTC
CDR3aa: CASSARLAGPGEQYF
j_gene: TRBJ2-7
v_gene: TRBV9
abundance: .
d_gene: TRBD2

CDR3nt: TGTGCCAGCAGTTCAGGGGGCGCTGGATCCTATAATTCACCCCTCCACTTT
CDR3aa: CASSSGGAGSYNSPLHF
j_gene: TRBJ1-6
v_gene: TRBV2
abundance: .
d_gene: TRBD1

CDR3nt: TGTGCCAGCTCACCTGACAGGGGGTGGAACACTGAAGCTTTCTTT
CDR3aa: CASSPDRGWNTEAFF
j_gene: TRBJ1-1
v_gene: TRBV18
abundance: .
d_gene: TRBD1